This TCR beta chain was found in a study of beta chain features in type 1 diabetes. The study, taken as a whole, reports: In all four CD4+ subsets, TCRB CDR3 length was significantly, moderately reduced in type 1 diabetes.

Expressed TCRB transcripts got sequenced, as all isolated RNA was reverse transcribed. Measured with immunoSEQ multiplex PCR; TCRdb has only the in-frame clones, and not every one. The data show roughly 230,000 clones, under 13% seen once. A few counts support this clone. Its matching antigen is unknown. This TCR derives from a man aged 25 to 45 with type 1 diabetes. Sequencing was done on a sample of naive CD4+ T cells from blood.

CDR3 sequence reads: CAWSADRGQPQHF. The CDR3 nucleotides are TGTGCCTGGAGCGCCGACAGGGGTCAGCCCCAGCATTTT. This chain joins TRBV30 and TRBJ1-5; 8 nucleotides line up with TRBD1. Losses at the gene ends were 3 bases for V and 6 bases for J; bases not matched to a gene: 4. Germline lookup yields CDR1 GTSNPN and CDR2 SVGIG (reference sequence). This CDR3 comprises 13 residues.